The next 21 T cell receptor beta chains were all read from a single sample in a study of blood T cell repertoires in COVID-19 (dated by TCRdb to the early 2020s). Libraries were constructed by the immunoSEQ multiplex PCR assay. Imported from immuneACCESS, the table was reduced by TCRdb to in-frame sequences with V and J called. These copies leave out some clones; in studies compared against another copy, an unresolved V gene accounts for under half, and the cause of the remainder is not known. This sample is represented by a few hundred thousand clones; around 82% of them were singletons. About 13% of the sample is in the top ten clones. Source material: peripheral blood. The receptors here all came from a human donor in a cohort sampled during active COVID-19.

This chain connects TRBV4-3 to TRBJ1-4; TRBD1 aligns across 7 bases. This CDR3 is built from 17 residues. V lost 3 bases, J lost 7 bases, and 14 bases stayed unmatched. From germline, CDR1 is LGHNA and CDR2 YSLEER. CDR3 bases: TGCGCCAGCAGCCATCCCAGACAGGGCCCGGGCAGTGAAAAACTGTTTTTT. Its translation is CASSHPRQGPGSEKLFF.

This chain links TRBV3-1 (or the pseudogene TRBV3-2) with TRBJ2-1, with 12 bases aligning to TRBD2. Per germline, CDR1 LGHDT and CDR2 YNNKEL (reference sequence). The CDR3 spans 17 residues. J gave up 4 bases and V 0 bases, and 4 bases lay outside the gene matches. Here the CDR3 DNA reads TGTGCCAGCAGCCAAGATATGACTAGCGGGGGATACAATGAGCAGTTCTTC. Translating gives CASSQDMTSGGYNEQFF.

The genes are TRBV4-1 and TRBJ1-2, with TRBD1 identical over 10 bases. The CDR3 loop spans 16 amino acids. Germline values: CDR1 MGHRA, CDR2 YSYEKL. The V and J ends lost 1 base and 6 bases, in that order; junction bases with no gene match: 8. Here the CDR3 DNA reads TGCGCCAGCAGCCAAGCGGGACAGGGGAGAGCGGATGGCTACACCTTC. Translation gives CASSQAGQGRADGYTF.

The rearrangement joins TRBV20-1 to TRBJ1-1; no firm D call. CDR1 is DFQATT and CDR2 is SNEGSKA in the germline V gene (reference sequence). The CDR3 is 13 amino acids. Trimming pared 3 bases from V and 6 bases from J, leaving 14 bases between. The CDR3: CSASRRVIPEAFF. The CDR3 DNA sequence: TGCAGTGCTAGTCGGAGGGTGATCCCTGAAGCTTTCTTT.

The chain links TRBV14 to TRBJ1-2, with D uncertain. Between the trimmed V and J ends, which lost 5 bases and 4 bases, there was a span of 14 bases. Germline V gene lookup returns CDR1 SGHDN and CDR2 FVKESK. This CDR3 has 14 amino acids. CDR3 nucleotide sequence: TGTGCCAGCAGCAGCAACGGTGCCCGCTATGGCTACACCTTC. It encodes CASSSNGARYGYTF.

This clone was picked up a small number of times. DNA of the CDR3: TGTGCCAGTCGGAGAGGTGGGACAGGGATCTACGAGCAGTACTTC. It codes for CASRRGGTGIYEQYF. The chain employs TRBV19 and TRBJ2-7, with 9 bases matching TRBD1. Germline trimming cut 8 bases from V and 3 bases from J; bases unmatched to any gene: 11. CDR3 length: 15 residues. Germline V gives CDR1 LNHDA, CDR2 SQIVND (reference sequence).

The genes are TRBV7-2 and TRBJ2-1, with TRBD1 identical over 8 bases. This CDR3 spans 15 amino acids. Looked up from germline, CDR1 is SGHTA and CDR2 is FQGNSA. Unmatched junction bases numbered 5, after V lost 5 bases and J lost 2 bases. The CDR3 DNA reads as TGTGCCAGCAGCGTAGACAGGGGCACCTACAATGAGCAGTTCTTC. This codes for CASSVDRGTYNEQFF.

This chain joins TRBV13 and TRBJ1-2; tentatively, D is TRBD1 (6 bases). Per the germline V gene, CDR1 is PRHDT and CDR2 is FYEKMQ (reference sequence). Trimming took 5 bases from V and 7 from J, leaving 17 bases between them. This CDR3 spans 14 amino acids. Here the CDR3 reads CASSRGHLRGGYTF. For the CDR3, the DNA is TGTGCCAGCAGCCGGGGACACCTACGGGGTGGCTACACCTTC.

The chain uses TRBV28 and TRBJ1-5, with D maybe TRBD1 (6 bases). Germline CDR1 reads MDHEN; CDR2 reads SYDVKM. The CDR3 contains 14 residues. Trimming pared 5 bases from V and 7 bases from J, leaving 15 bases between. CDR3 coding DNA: TGTGCCAGCAGTCTACAGGGTCGGAAGCAGCCCCAGCATTTT. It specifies CASSLQGRKQPQHF.

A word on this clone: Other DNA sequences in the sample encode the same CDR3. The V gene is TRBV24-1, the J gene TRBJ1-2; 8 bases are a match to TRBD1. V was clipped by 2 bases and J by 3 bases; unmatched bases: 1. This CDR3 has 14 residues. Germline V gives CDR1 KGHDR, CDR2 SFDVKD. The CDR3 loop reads CATSDSGGDYGYTF. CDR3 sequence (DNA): TGTGCCACCAGTGATTCAGGGGGCGACTATGGCTACACCTTC.

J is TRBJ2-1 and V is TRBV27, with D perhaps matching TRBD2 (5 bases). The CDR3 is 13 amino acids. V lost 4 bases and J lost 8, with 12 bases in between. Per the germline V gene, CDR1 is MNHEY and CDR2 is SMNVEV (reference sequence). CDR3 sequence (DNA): TGTGCCAGCAGTTCCCGGCAGAGGGATGAGCAGTTCTTC. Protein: CASSSRQRDEQFF.

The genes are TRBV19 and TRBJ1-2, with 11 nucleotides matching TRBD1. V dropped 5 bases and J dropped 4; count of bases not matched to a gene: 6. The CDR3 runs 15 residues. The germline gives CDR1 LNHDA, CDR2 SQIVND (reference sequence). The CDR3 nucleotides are TGTGCCAGTAGTCCTTGGACAGGGGGCGCCTATGGCTACACCTTC. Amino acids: CASSPWTGGAYGYTF.

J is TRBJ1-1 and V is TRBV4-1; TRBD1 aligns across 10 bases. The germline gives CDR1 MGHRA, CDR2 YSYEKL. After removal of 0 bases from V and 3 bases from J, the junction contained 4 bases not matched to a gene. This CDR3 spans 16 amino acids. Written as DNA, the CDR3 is TGCGCCAGCAGCCAAGATCATGGGACAGGGGACACTGAAGCTTTCTTT. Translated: CASSQDHGTGDTEAFF.

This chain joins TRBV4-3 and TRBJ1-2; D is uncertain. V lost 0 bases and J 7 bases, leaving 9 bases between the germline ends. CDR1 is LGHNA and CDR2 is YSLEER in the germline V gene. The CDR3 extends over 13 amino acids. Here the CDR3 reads CASSQDLAGGYTF. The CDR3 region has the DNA TGCGCCAGCAGCCAAGATCTTGCGGGTGGCTACACCTTC.

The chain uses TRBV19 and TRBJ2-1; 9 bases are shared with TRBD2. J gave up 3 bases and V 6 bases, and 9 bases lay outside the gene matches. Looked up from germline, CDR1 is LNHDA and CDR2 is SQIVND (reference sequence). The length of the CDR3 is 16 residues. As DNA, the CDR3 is TGTGCCAGTAGGGGGCCGGGACTAGCACTCTACAATGAGCAGTTCTTC. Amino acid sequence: CASRGPGLALYNEQFF.

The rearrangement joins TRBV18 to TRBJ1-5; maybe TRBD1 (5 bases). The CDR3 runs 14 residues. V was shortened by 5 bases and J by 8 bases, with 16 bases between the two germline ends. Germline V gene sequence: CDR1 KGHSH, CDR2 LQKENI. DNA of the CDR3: TGTGCCAGCTCAGGTACAGGCCTGGATAAGCCCCAGCATTTT. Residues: CASSGTGLDKPQHF.

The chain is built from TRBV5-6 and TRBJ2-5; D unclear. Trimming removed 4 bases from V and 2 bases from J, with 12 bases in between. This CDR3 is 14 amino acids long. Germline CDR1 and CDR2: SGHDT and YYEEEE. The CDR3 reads CASSQGLVQETQYF. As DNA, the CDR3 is TGTGCCAGCAGCCAAGGCCTAGTGCAAGAGACCCAGTACTTC. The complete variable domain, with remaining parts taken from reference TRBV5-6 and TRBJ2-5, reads DAGVTQSPTHLIKTRGQQVTLRCSPKSGHDTVSWYQQALGQGPQFIFQYYEEEERQRGNFPDRFSGHQFPNYSSELNVNALLLGDSALYLCASSQGLVQETQYFGPGTRLLVL.

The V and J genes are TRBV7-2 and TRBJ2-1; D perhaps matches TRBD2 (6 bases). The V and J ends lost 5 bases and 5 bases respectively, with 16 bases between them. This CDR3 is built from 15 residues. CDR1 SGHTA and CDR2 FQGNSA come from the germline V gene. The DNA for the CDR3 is TGTGCCAGCAGCCAAGAGCGTAGCGGCCACAATGAGCAGTTCTTC. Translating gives CASSQERSGHNEQFF. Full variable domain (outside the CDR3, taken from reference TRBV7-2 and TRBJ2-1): GAGVSQSPSNKVTEKGKDVELRCDPISGHTALYWYRQSLGQGLEFLIYFQGNSAPDKSGLPSDRFSAERTGGSVSTLTIQRTQQEDSAVYLCASSQERSGHNEQFFGPGTRLTVL.

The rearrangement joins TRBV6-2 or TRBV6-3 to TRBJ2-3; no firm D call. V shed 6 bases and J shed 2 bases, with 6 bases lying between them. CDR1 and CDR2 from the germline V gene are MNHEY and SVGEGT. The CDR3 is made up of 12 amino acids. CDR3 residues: CASSTATDTQYF. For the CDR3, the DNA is TGTGCCAGCAGCACAGCCACAGATACGCAGTATTTT.

This CDR3 is CASRPRQGWSEQFF. CDR3 bases: TGTGCCAGTAGACCCAGACAGGGGTGGAGTGAGCAGTTCTTC. This chain uses TRBV19 with TRBJ2-1; 8 bases are a match to TRBD1. The germline V gene has CDR1 LNHDA and CDR2 SQIVND (reference sequence). Trimming removed 6 bases from V and 9 bases from J; junction bases left unmatched: 10. This CDR3 spans 14 amino acids.

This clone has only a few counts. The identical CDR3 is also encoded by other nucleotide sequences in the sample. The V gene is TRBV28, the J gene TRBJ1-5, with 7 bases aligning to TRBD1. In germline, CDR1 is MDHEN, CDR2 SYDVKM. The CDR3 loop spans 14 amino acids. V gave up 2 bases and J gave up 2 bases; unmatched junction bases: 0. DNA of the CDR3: TGTGCCAGCAGTTTAACAGGGGGCAATCAGCCCCAGCATTTT. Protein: CASSLTGGNQPQHF.